This T cell receptor (beta chain) was obtained from a study of T cell responses to AZD1222 COVID-19 vaccine. Background on the study: The study pooled second doses at about 4 or about 12 weeks. Broader study findings: The donor cohort was predominantly white British with a female majority, and clonal diversity may have been underestimated. In the spike-specific TCR repertoire, nearly half reportedly target unmutated variant regions. The number of AZD1222 recipients seropositive at baseline was only five or six.

This CDR3 comprises 16 residues. V lost 0 bases, J lost 3 bases, and 4 bases stayed unmatched. The germline V gene has CDR1 MNHEY and CDR2 SVGAGI. Sequenced by immunoSEQ multiplex PCR; TCRdb stores in-frame clones only, minus some. The table shows 95,000 to 150,000 clones, with around 92% occurring only once. A word on this clone: Its matching antigen is unknown.

This chain uses TRBV6-5 with TRBJ1-3; 8 bases match TRBD1. This material consisted of peripheral blood, taken on day 0 of AZD1222 vaccination. The sequence came from an adult in good health. The CDR3 DNA follows: TGTGCCAGCAGTTACTCAGCAGGGGGCTTTGGAAACACCATATATTTT. It encodes CASSYSAGGFGNTIYF.